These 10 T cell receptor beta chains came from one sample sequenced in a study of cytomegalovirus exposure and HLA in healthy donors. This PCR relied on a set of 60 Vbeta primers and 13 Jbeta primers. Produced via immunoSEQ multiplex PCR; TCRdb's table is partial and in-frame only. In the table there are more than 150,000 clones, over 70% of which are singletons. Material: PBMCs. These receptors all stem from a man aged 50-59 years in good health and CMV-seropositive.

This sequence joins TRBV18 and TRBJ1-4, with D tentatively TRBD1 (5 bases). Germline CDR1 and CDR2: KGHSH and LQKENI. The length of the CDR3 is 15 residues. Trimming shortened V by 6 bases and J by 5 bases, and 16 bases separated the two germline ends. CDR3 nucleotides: TGTGCCAGCTCCCCATCCGGGACTCGAAATGAAAAACTGTTTTTT. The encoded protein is CASSPSGTRNEKLFF.

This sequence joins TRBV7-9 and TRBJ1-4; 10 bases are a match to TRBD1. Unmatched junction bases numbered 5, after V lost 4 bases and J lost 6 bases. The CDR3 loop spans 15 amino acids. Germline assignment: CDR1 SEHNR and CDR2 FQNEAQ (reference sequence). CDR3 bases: TGTGCCAGCAGCTCGGGACAGGGGCCATATGAAAAACTGTTTTTT. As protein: CASSSGQGPYEKLFF.

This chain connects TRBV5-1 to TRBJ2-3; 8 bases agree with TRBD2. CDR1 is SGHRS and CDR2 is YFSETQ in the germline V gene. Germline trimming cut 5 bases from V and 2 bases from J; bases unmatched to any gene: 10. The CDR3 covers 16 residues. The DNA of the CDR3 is TGCGCCAGCAGGCCCGGGGGGGGTACACACACAGATACGCAGTATTTT. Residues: CASRPGGGTHTDTQYF.

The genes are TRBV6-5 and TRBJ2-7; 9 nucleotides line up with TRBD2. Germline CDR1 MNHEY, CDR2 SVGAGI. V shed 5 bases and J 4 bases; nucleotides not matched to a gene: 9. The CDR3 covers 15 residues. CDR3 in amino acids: CASSHNSGGPYEQYF. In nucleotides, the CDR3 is TGTGCCAGCAGTCATAATAGCGGGGGACCTTACGAGCAGTACTTC.

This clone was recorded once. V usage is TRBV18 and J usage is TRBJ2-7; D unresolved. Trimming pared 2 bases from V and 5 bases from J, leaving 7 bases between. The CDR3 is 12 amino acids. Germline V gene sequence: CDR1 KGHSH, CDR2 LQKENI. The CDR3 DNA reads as TGTGCCAGCTCACCAACTTTAAACGAGCAGTACTTC. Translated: CASSPTLNEQYF.

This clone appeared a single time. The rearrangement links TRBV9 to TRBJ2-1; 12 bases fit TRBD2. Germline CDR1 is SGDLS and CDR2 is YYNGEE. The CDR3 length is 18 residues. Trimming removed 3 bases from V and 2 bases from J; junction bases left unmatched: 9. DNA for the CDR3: TGTGCCAGCAGCGCTAGCGGGAGGGCCGAGAGGACCTACAATGAGCAGTTCTTC. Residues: CASSASGRAERTYNEQFF.

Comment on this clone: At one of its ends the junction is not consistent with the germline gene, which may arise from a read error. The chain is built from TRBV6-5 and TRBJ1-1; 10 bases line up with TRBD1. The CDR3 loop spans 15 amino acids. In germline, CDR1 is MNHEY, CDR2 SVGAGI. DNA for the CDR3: TGTGCCAGCAGTTACTATGGACAGGGGGGCACTGAAGCTCTCTTT. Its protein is CASSYYGQGGTEALF.

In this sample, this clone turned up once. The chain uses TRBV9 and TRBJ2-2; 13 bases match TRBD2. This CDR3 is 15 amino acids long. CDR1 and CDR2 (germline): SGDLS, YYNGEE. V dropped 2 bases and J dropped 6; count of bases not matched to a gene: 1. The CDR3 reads CASSVTSGRAGELFF. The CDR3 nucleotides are TGTGCCAGCAGCGTTACTAGCGGGAGGGCCGGGGAGCTGTTTTTT.

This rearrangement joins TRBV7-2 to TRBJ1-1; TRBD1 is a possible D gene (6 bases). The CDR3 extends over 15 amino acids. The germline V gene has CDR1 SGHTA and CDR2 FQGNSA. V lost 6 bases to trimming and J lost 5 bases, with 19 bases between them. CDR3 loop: CASSGVGAGTTEAFF. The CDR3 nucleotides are TGTGCCAGCAGTGGAGTGGGGGCAGGGACAACTGAAGCTTTCTTT.

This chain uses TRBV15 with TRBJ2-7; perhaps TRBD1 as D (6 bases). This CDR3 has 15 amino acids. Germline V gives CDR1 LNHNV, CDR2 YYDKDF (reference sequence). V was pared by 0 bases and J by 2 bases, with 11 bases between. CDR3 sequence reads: CATSRDRAGAYEQYF. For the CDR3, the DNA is TGTGCCACCAGCAGAGATCGCGCAGGGGCCTACGAGCAGTACTTC.